This TCR beta chain was identified in a study of Graves' ophthalmopathy and Graves' hyperthyroidism. Study-level findings and limits: Most expanded clonotypes from thyroid (those above 0.001 frequency) were also found in blood.

With a duration under 3 months, ophthalmopathy in the donors showed moderate-to-severe activity, CAS ≥3 and NOSPECS ≥4. Other autoimmune disease, uncontrolled infection, pregnancy and lactation led to exclusion. The PBMC fraction was derived from less than 11 ml of fresh peripheral blood. Turning to this clonotype: Antigen specificity is unknown.

J was trimmed by 1 base and V by 5 bases; bases with no gene match: 13. This CDR3 contains 17 residues. The germline V gene encodes CDR1 SGHTA and CDR2 FQGNSA. Amplification from RNA transcripts yielded the TCR beta CDR3 regions. A first-round RT-PCR used HTBI primers, followed by a second-round multiplex PCR. TCRdb ran MiXCR on the multiplex PCR reads and lists one entry per CDR3 protein. The data hold roughly 700,000 distinct CDR3 sequences, with 40% observed a single time. The genes are TRBV7-2 and TRBJ1-2, with 7 nucleotides matching TRBD1. Sequenced material: peripheral blood. This clonotype originated in an adult man with Graves' ophthalmopathy. The CDR3 DNA is TGTGCCAGCAGCCAAACTGCGGACAGGAACCATAACTATGGCTACACCTTC. Its translation: CASSQTADRNHNYGYTF.